These T cell receptor beta chains were read from a single sample in a study of human T cells and chemical hapten exposure. TCRdb passed the RACE reads through MiXCR, listing each CDR3 protein once. The sample has about 40,000 distinct CDR3 sequences, around 3% seen once. Sequencing was performed on whole blood, taken in connection with sensitization to the hapten diphenylcyclopropenone (DPC). The source of these receptors is a man aged 35 to 55 with alopecia areata. Some clones in this sample may be carry-over from other donors' samples. The CDR3 runs from the conserved cysteine through the conserved F or W. The D gene is left open where the match is weak. Part of the rows lack a size; the others show once, few, many or a class for expanded clones.

clone size: few; D gene: TRBD1; J gene: TRBJ1-1; V gene: TRBV14; CDR3 protein: CASSRGTGVRAFF; CDR3 DNA: TGTGCCAGCAGCCGTGGGACAGGCGTACGAGCTTTCTTT
clone size: many; D gene: TRBD2; J gene: TRBJ2-1; V gene: TRBV20-1; CDR3 protein: CSARLAGEYNEQFF; CDR3 DNA: TGCAGTGCCAGACTAGCGGGAGAGTACAATGAGCAGTTCTTC
clone size: many; D gene: TRBD1; J gene: TRBJ1-1; V gene: TRBV5-4; CDR3 protein: CASSPRGGEGTEAFF; CDR3 DNA: TGTGCCAGCAGCCCCCGAGGGGGCGAAGGCACTGAAGCTTTCTTT
clone size: many; D gene: TRBD1; J gene: TRBJ2-3; V gene: TRBV11-3; CDR3 protein: CASSLGQRQDTQYF; CDR3 DNA: TGTGCCAGCAGCTTGGGACAGCGACAAGATACGCAGTATTTT
clone size: many; D gene: TRBD2; J gene: TRBJ2-5; V gene: TRBV28; CDR3 protein: CASSSGTSGSETQYF; CDR3 DNA: TGTGCCAGCAGTTCTGGGACTAGCGGGAGTGAGACCCAGTACTTC
clone size: many; D gene: TRBD2; J gene: TRBJ2-1; V gene: TRBV12-3/TRBV12-4; CDR3 protein: CASSIGLADSYNEQFF; CDR3 DNA: TGTGCCAGCAGTATAGGACTAGCGGATTCCTACAATGAGCAGTTCTTC
clone size: many; D gene: NA; J gene: TRBJ2-3; V gene: TRBV3-1; CDR3 protein: CASSRAMVRDTQYF; CDR3 DNA: TGTGCCAGCAGCCGTGCGATGGTGCGGGATACGCAGTATTTT
clone size: many; D gene: TRBD2; J gene: TRBJ2-3; V gene: TRBV6-2/TRBV6-3; CDR3 protein: CASSSGLAGVSDTQYF; CDR3 DNA: TGTGCCAGCAGTTCCGGACTAGCGGGAGTATCAGATACGCAGTATTTT
clone size: many; D gene: NA; J gene: TRBJ2-5; V gene: TRBV10-2; CDR3 protein: CASTNSRVQETQYF; CDR3 DNA: TGCGCCAGCACCAATTCCAGGGTCCAAGAGACCCAGTACTTC
clone size: many; D gene: TRBD1; J gene: TRBJ2-1; V gene: TRBV5-6; CDR3 protein: CASSLEQGDNEQFF; CDR3 DNA: TGTGCCAGCAGCTTGGAACAGGGGGACAATGAGCAGTTCTTC
clone size: few; D gene: NA; J gene: TRBJ2-3; V gene: TRBV6-2/TRBV6-3; CDR3 protein: CASSYGTGLYTDTQYF; CDR3 DNA: TGTGCCAGCAGTTACGGAACGGGACTCTACACAGATACGCAGTATTTT
clone size: many; D gene: TRBD1; J gene: TRBJ2-7; V gene: TRBV4-3; CDR3 protein: CASSPSGGSYEQYF; CDR3 DNA: TGCGCCAGCAGCCCTTCAGGGGGCTCCTACGAGCAGTACTTC
clone size: many; D gene: NA; J gene: TRBJ2-5; V gene: TRBV5-1; CDR3 protein: CASDNQLFQETQYF; CDR3 DNA: TGCGCCAGCGACAATCAGCTTTTCCAAGAGACCCAGTACTTC
clone size: many; D gene: TRBD1; J gene: TRBJ1-6; V gene: TRBV5-5; CDR3 protein: CASSTTGGPNSPLHF; CDR3 DNA: TGTGCCAGCAGCACGACAGGGGGCCCCAATTCACCCCTCCACTTT
clone size: many; D gene: NA; J gene: TRBJ2-7; V gene: TRBV7-9; CDR3 protein: CASSLTGQSNEQYF; CDR3 DNA: TGTGCCAGCAGCCTCACCGGCCAGTCCAACGAGCAGTACTTC
clone size: many; D gene: TRBD1; J gene: TRBJ2-7; V gene: TRBV4-1; CDR3 protein: CASSQAFLGQLSYEQYF; CDR3 DNA: TGCGCCAGCAGCCAGGCCTTTCTGGGACAGCTCTCCTACGAGCAGTACTTC
clone size: many; D gene: TRBD2; J gene: TRBJ2-6; V gene: TRBV18; CDR3 protein: CASSPGLAGTSGANVLTF; CDR3 DNA: TGTGCCAGCTCACCAGGACTAGCGGGAACCTCTGGGGCCAACGTCCTGACTTTC
clone size: many; D gene: NA; J gene: TRBJ2-3; V gene: TRBV9; CDR3 protein: CASSAGLGTDTQYF; CDR3 DNA: TGTGCCAGCAGCGCCGGACTGGGCACAGATACGCAGTATTTT
clone size: many; D gene: NA; J gene: TRBJ2-5; V gene: TRBV3-1; CDR3 protein: CASSQGDTGGETQYF; CDR3 DNA: TGTGCCAGCAGCCAAGGGGACACTGGAGGCGAGACCCAGTACTTC
clone size: many; D gene: NA; J gene: TRBJ2-7; V gene: TRBV27; CDR3 protein: CASSLAEPYEQYF; CDR3 DNA: TGTGCCAGCAGTTTAGCGGAGCCATACGAGCAGTACTTC
clone size: many; D gene: TRBD2; J gene: TRBJ2-1; V gene: TRBV5-4; CDR3 protein: CASSLFAGGSYNEQFF; CDR3 DNA: TGTGCCAGCAGCTTGTTCGCGGGAGGCTCCTACAATGAGCAGTTCTTC
clone size: NA; D gene: NA; J gene: TRBJ2-7; V gene: TRBV7-9; CDR3 protein: CASSFPRDLTYEQYF; CDR3 DNA: TGTGCCAGCAGCTTTCCCCGGGATCTAACCTACGAGCAGTACTTC
clone size: many; D gene: NA; J gene: TRBJ2-7; V gene: TRBV7-3; CDR3 protein: CASSFGAGDEQYF; CDR3 DNA: TGTGCCAGCAGCTTCGGGGCTGGGGACGAGCAGTACTTC
clone size: many; D gene: NA; J gene: TRBJ2-3; V gene: TRBV7-2; CDR3 protein: CASSTTDTQYF; CDR3 DNA: TGTGCCAGCAGCACCACAGATACGCAGTATTTT
clone size: NA; D gene: NA; J gene: TRBJ2-7; V gene: TRBV7-2; CDR3 protein: CASSLGQPAYEQYF; CDR3 DNA: TGTGCCAGCAGCTTAGGACAGCCAGCCTACGAGCAGTACTTC
clone size: many; D gene: NA; J gene: TRBJ1-1; V gene: TRBV18; CDR3 protein: CASSPLGPSGIMNTEAFF; CDR3 DNA: TGTGCCAGCTCACCACTAGGCCCGAGTGGGATTATGAACACTGAAGCTTTCTTT